This is a list of T cell receptor beta chains from one sample in a study of blood T cell repertoires in COVID-19. Some clones are missing from TCRdb's copy, which holds only in-frame ones; the method was immunoSEQ multiplex PCR. The sample shows 100,000 to 150,000 clones, 86% of them seen only once. Sequencing was performed on peripheral blood. These receptors were obtained from a human donor in a cohort sampled during active COVID-19. Both conserved end residues are part of each CDR3. A D gene is named only where the DNA matches it firmly. For some rows the clone size is stated as once, few or many, or as a class when expanded; others skip it.

V gene	D gene	J gene	clone size	CDR3 DNA	CDR3 protein
TRBV7-2	.	TRBJ2-7	.	TGTGCCAGCAGCCCCGACAGGAGCTCCTACGAGCAGTACTTC	CASSPDRSSYEQYF
TRBV15	.	TRBJ1-4	.	TGTGCCACCAGCAACCCAGGGGAAGGGGAAAAACTGTTTTTT	CATSNPGEGEKLFF
TRBV4-1	TRBD2	TRBJ2-5	once	TGCGCCAGCAGCCAAGACCTACTAGCGGAGACCCAGTACTTC	CASSQDLLAETQYF
TRBV29-1	TRBD1	TRBJ1-1	.	TGCAGCGTGAGACAGGGCTGGAACACTGAAGCTTTCTTT	CSVRQGWNTEAFF
TRBV27	TRBD2	TRBJ2-3	.	TGTGCCAGCAGTTCGGGACTAGCGGGAAGGTCAGATACGCAGTATTTT	CASSSGLAGRSDTQYF
TRBV6-4	.	TRBJ2-3	.	TGTGCCAGCAGTGAGCAGGGAGGAGATACGCAGTATTTT	CASSEQGGDTQYF
TRBV18	TRBD1	TRBJ1-1	few	TGTGCCAGCTCACCTTCACAGTCAGGTACAGGGGCCGCCACTGAAGCTTTCTTT	CASSPSQSGTGAATEAFF
TRBV6-1	TRBD1	TRBJ2-7	.	TGTGCCAGCAGTGAAGGAGGGTGGGACAGGTCCTACGAGCAGTACTTC	CASSEGGWDRSYEQYF
TRBV5-6	.	TRBJ2-7	.	TGTGCCAGCAGCTTAGGGGCCGAAGCACAGGAGCAGTACTTC	CASSLGAEAQEQYF
TRBV11-2	.	TRBJ1-2	.	TGTGCCAGCAGCTTGACAGTACTCGTCGGTACAATGTATGGCTACACCTTC	CASSLTVLVGTMYGYTF
TRBV27	TRBD1	TRBJ1-6	.	TGTGCCAGCAGTCTCGCCGGGACAGTAAATTCACCCCTCCACTTT	CASSLAGTVNSPLHF
TRBV7-9	TRBD2	TRBJ2-1	.	TGTGCCAGCAGCGCCGGGACTAGGGGACAGTTCTTC	CASSAGTRGQFF